The clone carrying this T cell receptor beta chain was recorded only once. The protocol was immunoSEQ multiplex PCR, while the TCRdb copy is restricted to in-frame clones and leaves out a portion. The data show more than 400,000 clones, 96% seen once. The sample comes from a study of shared clonotypes between healthy human individuals. Sequencing was done on a sample of naive CD4+ T cells sorted from blood. This sample's subset: CD45RA+ positively selected. This sequence originates from a woman aged 30 to 39 in good health.

CDR3 nucleotide sequence: TGTGCCAGCAAGCGGGAGGCCTACGAGCAGTACTTC. Its protein is CASKREAYEQYF. The V and J genes are TRBV6-6 and TRBJ2-5; 9 bases map to TRBD2. The assigned J gene may be wrong: the sequence end matches TRBJ2-7 better. CDR1 MNHNY and CDR2 SVGAGI come from the germline V gene (reference sequence). The CDR3 covers 12 residues.